This T cell receptor beta chain was sequenced for a study of molecular identifiers for immune sequencing clone quantification. A single record per CDR3 protein comes from TCRdb applying MiXCR to the PCR reads. Found here are some 680,000 distinct CDR3 sequences, 25% of them singletons; the top ten hold about 0.84%. Study conclusions and caveats: In naive cells, clones above 20 RNA copies held under 1% of molecules, whereas in effector cells they held over 99%.

In its sample, this clonotype was seen a few times. Its antigen is unknown. The CDR3 contains 14 residues. V gave up 3 bases and J gave up 6 bases, with 14 bases separating them. Germline lookup yields CDR1 SGHTA and CDR2 FQGNSA. The TCR originated in a human donor in good health. Some libraries in this study had Jurkat cell RNA spiked in. The sample was naive CD8+ T cells from blood, with Jurkat cell RNA spiked in. The sample's subset: FACS-sorted CD8+CD4-CCR7+CD45RA+ naive T cells. The V gene is TRBV7-2, the J gene TRBJ1-1, with D unresolved. This chain's CDR3 is CASSFPHPGAEAFF. In nucleotides, the CDR3 is TGTGCCAGCAGCTTCCCCCACCCCGGCGCTGAAGCTTTCTTT.